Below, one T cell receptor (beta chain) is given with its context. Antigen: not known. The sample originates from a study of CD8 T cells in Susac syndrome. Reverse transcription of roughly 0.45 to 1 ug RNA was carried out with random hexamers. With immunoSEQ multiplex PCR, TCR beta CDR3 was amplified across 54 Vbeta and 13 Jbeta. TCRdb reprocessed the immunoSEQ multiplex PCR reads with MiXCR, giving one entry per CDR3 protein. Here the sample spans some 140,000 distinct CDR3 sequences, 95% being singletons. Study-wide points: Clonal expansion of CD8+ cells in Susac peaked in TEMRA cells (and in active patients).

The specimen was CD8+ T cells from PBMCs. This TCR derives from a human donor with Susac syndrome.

DNA of the CDR3: TGCAGCGTGGACGTAGGGTCGGACGAGCAGTACTTC. Translated: CSVDVGSDEQYF. The J gene is TRBJ2-7, the V gene TRBV29-1; D remains ambiguous. V shed 6 bases and J shed 5 bases, with 14 bases lying between them. From germline, CDR1 is SQVTM and CDR2 ANQGSEA. This CDR3 is built from 12 residues.